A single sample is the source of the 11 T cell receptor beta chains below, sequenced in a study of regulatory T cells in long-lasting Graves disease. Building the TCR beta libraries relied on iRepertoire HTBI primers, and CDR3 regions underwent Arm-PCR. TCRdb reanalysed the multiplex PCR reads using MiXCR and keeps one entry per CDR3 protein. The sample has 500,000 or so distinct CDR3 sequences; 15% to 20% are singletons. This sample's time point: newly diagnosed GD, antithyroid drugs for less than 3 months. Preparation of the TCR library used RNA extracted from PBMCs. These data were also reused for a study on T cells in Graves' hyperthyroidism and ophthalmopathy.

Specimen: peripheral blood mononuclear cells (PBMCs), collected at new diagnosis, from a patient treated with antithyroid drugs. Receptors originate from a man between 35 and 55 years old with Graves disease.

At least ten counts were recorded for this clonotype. As DNA, the CDR3 is TGCGCCAGCAGCCAACAACGTAGCGGGAGCTACAATGAGCAGTTCTTC. Protein product: CASSQQRSGSYNEQFF. This chain connects TRBV4-1 to TRBJ2-1; 9 bases are shared with TRBD2. Trimming removed 2 bases from V and 3 bases from J; junction bases left unmatched: 5. Germline V gene lookup returns CDR1 MGHRA and CDR2 YSYEKL. This CDR3 is built from 16 residues.

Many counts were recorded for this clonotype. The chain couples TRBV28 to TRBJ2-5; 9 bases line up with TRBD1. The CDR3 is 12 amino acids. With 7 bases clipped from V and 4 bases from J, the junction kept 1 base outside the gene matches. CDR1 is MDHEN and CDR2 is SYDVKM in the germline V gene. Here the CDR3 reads CASTTGGETQYF. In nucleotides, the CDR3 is TGTGCCAGCACGACAGGGGGAGAGACCCAGTACTTC.

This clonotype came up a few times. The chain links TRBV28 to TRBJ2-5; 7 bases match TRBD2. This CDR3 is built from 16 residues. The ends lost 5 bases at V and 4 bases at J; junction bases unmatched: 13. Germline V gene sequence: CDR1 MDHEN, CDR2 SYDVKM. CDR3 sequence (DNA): TGTGCCAGCAGTCTCCTGTCCCGGGGCGGGGGAGAGACCCAGTACTTC. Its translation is CASSLLSRGGGETQYF.

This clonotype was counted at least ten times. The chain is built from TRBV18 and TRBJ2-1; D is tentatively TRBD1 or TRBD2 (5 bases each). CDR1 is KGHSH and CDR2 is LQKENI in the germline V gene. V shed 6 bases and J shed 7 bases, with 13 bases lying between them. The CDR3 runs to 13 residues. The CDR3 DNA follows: TGTGCCAGCTCCCCGTCCTGGGGGAATGAGCAGTTCTTC. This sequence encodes CASSPSWGNEQFF.

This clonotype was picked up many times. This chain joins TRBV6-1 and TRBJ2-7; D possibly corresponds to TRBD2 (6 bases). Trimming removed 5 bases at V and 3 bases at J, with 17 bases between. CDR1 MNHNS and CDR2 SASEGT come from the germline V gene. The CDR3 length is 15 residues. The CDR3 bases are TGTGCCAGCAGTACACTAGCTAGGGCCCTCTACGAGCAGTACTTC. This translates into CASSTLARALYEQYF.

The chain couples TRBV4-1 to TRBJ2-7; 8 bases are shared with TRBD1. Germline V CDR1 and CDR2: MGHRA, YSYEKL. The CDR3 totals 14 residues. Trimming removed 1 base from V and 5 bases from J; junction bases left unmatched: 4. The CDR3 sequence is CASSQGTGFNEQYF. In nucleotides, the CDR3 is TGCGCCAGCAGCCAAGGGACAGGGTTTAACGAGCAGTACTTC.

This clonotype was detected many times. CDR3 DNA sequence: TGTGCCAGCAGTCATGGACAGGGTGGCAATCAGCCCCAGCATTTT. As protein: CASSHGQGGNQPQHF. This chain joins TRBV27 and TRBJ1-5, with 8 bases identical to TRBD1. V shed 5 bases, J shed 2 bases, and the junction held 5 bases outside the gene matches. Germline CDR1 MNHEY, CDR2 SMNVEV (reference sequence). The CDR3 is made up of 15 amino acids.

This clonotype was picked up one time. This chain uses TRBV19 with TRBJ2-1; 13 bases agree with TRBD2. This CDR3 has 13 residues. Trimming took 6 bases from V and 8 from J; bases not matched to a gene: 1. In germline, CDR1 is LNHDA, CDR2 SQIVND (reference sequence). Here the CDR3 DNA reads TGTGCCAGTAGAACTAGCGGGAGGGATGAGCAGTTCTTC. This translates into CASRTSGRDEQFF.

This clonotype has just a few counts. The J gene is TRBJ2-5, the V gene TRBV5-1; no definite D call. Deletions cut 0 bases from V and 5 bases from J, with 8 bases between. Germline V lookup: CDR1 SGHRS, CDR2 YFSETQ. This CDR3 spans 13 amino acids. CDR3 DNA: TGCGCCAGCAGCTTGGCCCTTTGGGAGACCCAGTACTTC. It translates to CASSLALWETQYF.

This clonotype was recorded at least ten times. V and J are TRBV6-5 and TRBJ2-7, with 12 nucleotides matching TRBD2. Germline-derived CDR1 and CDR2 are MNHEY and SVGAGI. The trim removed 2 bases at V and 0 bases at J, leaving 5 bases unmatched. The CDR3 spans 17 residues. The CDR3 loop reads CASSYGLAGLYSYEQYF. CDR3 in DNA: TGTGCCAGCAGTTACGGACTAGCGGGACTTTACTCCTACGAGCAGTACTTC.

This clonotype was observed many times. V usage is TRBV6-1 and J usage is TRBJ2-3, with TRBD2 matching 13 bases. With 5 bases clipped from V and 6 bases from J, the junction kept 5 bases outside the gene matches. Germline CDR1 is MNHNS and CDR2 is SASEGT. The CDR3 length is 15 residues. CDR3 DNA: TGTGCCAGCAGTACGACTAGCGGGGGGCAGGATACGCAGTATTTT. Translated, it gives CASSTTSGGQDTQYF.